This T cell receptor (beta chain) was obtained from a study of OX40 agonist ivuxolimab in advanced cancers. Study results and caveats: Expanded clones were, on average, more numerous in CD8+ T cells than in CD4+. Some patients who did not respond also had low normalized T-cell clonal expansion. In the 0.1 to 3.0 mg/kg range, CD4+ and CD8+ blood T cells had expanded clonally by week 6. Relatively little clonal expansion, among the lowest observed, appeared in partial responders at 0.1-3.0 mg/kg.

Assay: immunoSEQ multiplex PCR; the TCRdb copy retains only in-frame clones and omits some. The profile shows fewer than 30,000 clones, more than 80% of them singletons. Worth noting for this clone: Its target is unknown.

V lost 4 bases and J 7 bases, leaving 16 bases between the germline ends. CDR1 and CDR2 (germline): SGHRS, YFSETQ. CDR3 size: 14 residues. The source of this sequence is an adult with an advanced solid tumor such as melanoma, head and neck, liver or kidney cancer. The chain recombines TRBV5-1 with TRBJ2-3; maybe TRBD1 (6 bases). This sample comprised CD4+ or CD8+ T cells sorted from blood, obtained in a trial of the OX40 agonist ivuxolimab. CDR3 nucleotides: TGCGCCAGCAGCGTAGAACAGGGTTTCCATACGCAGTATTTT. It encodes CASSVEQGFHTQYF. The variable domain in full, completed from reference TRBV5-1 and TRBJ2-3, reads KAGVTQTPRYLIKTRGQQVTLSCSPISGHRSVSWYQQTPGQGLQFLFEYFSETQRNKGNFPGRFSGRQFSNSRSEMNVSTLELGDSALYLCASSVEQGFHTQYFGPGTRLTVL.